This T cell receptor (beta chain) was profiled in a study of cytotoxic CD8 clonotypes in ibrutinib-treated CLL. Study-wide background: After a median of about 62 months, 14 patients stayed remitted and approximately twelve progressed; responses had been partial in approximately 24 and complete in 2. Response samples were taken after a median of about 12 months on treatment, range 6 to 36.

About this clone itself: Its antigen is as yet unknown.

CDR3 length: 13 amino acids. Germline CDR1 reads SGHTA; CDR2 reads FQGNSA. V lost 4 bases, J lost 5 bases, and 10 bases lay in between. Overall study findings and caveats: Samples from sustained-remission and progressing patients were taken at different times. Stable or contracted on treatment, public clonotypes were also uncommon.

Measured with immunoSEQ multiplex PCR; TCRdb has only the in-frame clones, and not every one. The data contain approximately 140,000 clones, 91% of them singletons. The specimen was PBMCs, collected after 12 months of ibrutinib treatment. The chain has TRBV7-2 and TRBJ2-3; D may be TRBD1 (6 bases). The clonotype was recovered from a human donor with chronic lymphocytic leukemia. CDR3 sequence: CASSSDRLDTQYF. The CDR3 DNA follows: TGTGCCAGCAGCTCGGACAGATTAGATACGCAGTATTTT. Using reference TRBV7-2 and TRBJ2-3 for the parts outside the CDR3, the full variable domain is GAGVSQSPSNKVTEKGKDVELRCDPISGHTALYWYRQSLGQGLEFLIYFQGNSAPDKSGLPSDRFSAERTGGSVSTLTIQRTQQEDSAVYLCASSSDRLDTQYFGPGTRLTVL.